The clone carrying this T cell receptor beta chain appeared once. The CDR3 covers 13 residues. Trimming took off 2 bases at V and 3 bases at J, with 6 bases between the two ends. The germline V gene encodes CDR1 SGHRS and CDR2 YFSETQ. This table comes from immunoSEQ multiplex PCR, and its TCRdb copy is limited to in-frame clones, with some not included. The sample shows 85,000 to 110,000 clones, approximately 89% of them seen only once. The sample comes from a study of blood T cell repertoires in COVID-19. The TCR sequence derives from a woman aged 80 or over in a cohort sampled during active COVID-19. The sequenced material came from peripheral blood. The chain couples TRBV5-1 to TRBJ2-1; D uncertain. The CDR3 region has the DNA TGCGCCAGCAGCTTAAGTAGCTACAATGAGCAGTTCTTC. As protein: CASSLSSYNEQFF.